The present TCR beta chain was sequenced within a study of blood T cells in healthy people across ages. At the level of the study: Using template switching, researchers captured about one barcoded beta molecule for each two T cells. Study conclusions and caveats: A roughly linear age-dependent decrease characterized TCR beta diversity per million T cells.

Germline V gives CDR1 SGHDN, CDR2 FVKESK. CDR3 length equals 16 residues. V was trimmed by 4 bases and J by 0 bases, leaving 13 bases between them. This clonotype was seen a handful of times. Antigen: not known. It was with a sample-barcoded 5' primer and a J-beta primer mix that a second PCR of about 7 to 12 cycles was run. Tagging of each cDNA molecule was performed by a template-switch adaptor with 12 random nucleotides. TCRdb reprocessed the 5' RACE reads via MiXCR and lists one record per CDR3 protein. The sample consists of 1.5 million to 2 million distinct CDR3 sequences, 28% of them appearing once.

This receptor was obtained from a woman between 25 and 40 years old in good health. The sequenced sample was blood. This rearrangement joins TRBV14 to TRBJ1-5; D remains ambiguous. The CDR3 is CASSPHSRYSNQPQHF. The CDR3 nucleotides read TGTGCCAGCAGCCCCCACAGCAGATATAGCAATCAGCCCCAGCATTTT.